The 26 T cell receptor beta chains in this list originate from one sample, sequenced in a study of neoadjuvant anti-PD-1 for oral cavity cancer. The data were produced by immunoSEQ multiplex PCR, yet TCRdb's version contains in-frame clones alone and is incomplete. The sample yields 15,000 to 20,000 clones, roughly three quarters seen once. Sequences were derived from PBMCs, sampled before nivolumab (anti-PD-1) treatment. These TCRs come from a person between 40 and 80 years old with oral cavity squamous cell carcinoma.

The rearrangement links TRBV28 to TRBJ1-5; 8 nucleotides line up with TRBD1. V shed 6 bases and J 0 bases; nucleotides not matched to a gene: 7. The V gene's germline CDR1 is MDHEN and CDR2 SYDVKM. CDR3 length: 16 amino acids. The CDR3 spells CASSKDRAYSNQPQHF. CDR3 sequence (DNA): TGTGCCAGCAGCAAGGACAGGGCTTATAGCAATCAGCCCCAGCATTTT.

This chain joins TRBV27 and TRBJ2-3; D is possibly TRBD2 (7 bases). CDR3 length equals 17 residues. Trimming removed 5 bases from V and 4 bases from J, with 22 bases in between. Germline CDR1 MNHEY, CDR2 SMNVEV (reference sequence). The CDR3 coding sequence is TGTGCCAGCAGTCCTGAAGGGGGAGGGCCCCCCGCAGATACGCAGTATTTT. Amino acids: CASSPEGGGPPADTQYF.

J is TRBJ2-1 and V is TRBV6-1, with 8 nucleotides matching TRBD2. The V gene end was trimmed by 5 bases and the J gene end by 7 bases; junction bases not matched to a gene: 4. CDR1 MNHNS and CDR2 SASEGT come from the germline V gene. There are 13 residues in the CDR3. CDR3 in DNA: TGTGCCAGCAGTACGGGAGGGATAAATGAGCAGTTCTTC. Protein: CASSTGGINEQFF.

This clone was seen only a few times. The rearrangement joins TRBV7-3 to TRBJ2-2, with TRBD2 identical over 7 bases. The CDR3 totals 16 residues. Germline V CDR1 and CDR2: SGHTA, FQGTGA. After removal of 5 bases from V and 5 bases from J, the junction contained 11 bases not matched to a gene. CDR3 sequence (DNA): TGTGCCAGCAGCCCGGTGGGGAGGGCGGGGACCGGGGAGCTGTTTTTT. Translation: CASSPVGRAGTGELFF.

The rearrangement links TRBV27 to TRBJ2-3; a possible D gene is TRBD1 (6 bases). The length of the CDR3 is 16 residues. With 2 bases removed from V and 4 bases from J, the gap between germline ends came to 16 bases. Germline-derived CDR1 and CDR2 are MNHEY and SMNVEV (reference sequence). The CDR3 region is CASSLDLGARADTQYF. DNA of the CDR3: TGTGCCAGCAGTTTAGATTTGGGGGCCAGGGCAGATACGCAGTATTTT.

The V gene is TRBV30, the J gene TRBJ2-7; D call uncertain. The germline V gene encodes CDR1 GTSNPN and CDR2 SVGIG (reference sequence). CDR3 length equals 12 residues. V dropped 3 bases and J dropped 3 bases, with 9 bases sitting between them. The CDR3 protein is CAWSRYIYEQYF. CDR3 coding DNA: TGTGCCTGGAGCCGATACATCTACGAGCAGTACTTC.

The CDR3 nucleotides read TGCAGCGTTGTCCGACAGCCCTACGAGCAGTACTTC. This gives the protein CSVVRQPYEQYF. This rearrangement joins TRBV29-1 to TRBJ2-7; TRBD1 might be the D (5 bases). The CDR3 runs 12 residues. The germline V gene encodes CDR1 SQVTM and CDR2 ANQGSEA. The V end was cut by 4 bases, the J end by 2 bases, with 9 bases between.

The chain links TRBV30 to TRBJ2-1; unclear D gene. The V end was cut by 0 bases, the J end by 3 bases, with 6 bases between. This CDR3 is 13 amino acids long. Per germline, CDR1 GTSNPN and CDR2 SVGIG (reference sequence). This CDR3 reads CAWSVLSYNEQFF. The CDR3 DNA reads as TGTGCCTGGAGTGTGTTAAGCTACAATGAGCAGTTCTTC.

This clone was counted only a few times. This chain uses TRBV5-1 with TRBJ2-1; 8 bases fit TRBD2. The ends lost 0 bases at V and 4 bases at J; junction bases unmatched: 3. The CDR3 loop spans 15 amino acids. CDR1 and CDR2 (germline): SGHRS, YFSETQ. DNA of the CDR3: TGCGCCAGCAGCTTGGTAACTAGCGGTTACAATGAGCAGTTCTTC. It specifies CASSLVTSGYNEQFF.

The rearrangement uses TRBV7-9 and TRBJ2-3; 7 bases are a match to TRBD2. V lost 1 base and J lost 2; bases outside the gene matches: 6. The CDR3 spans 16 residues. Looked up from germline, CDR1 is SEHNR and CDR2 is FQNEAQ (reference sequence). CDR3 loop: CASSLEPAGYTDTQYF. The CDR3 region has the DNA TGTGCCAGCAGCTTAGAGCCAGCGGGATACACAGATACGCAGTATTTT.

The V gene is TRBV29-1, the J gene TRBJ2-1; TRBD2 agrees at 8 bases. V shed 6 bases and J 10 bases; nucleotides not matched to a gene: 14. Per the germline V gene, CDR1 is SQVTM and CDR2 is ANQGSEA. The CDR3 is 14 residues long. The CDR3: CSVPAGVPLGEQFF. CDR3 DNA: TGCAGCGTCCCAGCGGGAGTTCCCTTAGGGGAGCAGTTCTTC.

The V gene is TRBV5-6, the J gene TRBJ2-5; 14 nucleotides align to TRBD2. J gave up 5 bases and V 0 bases, and 0 bases lay outside the gene matches. In germline, CDR1 is SGHDT, CDR2 YYEEEE. The CDR3 is 15 amino acids. CDR3 in amino acids: CASSLGLAGGETQYF. In nucleotides, the CDR3 is TGTGCCAGCAGCTTGGGACTAGCGGGAGGGGAGACCCAGTACTTC.

The genes are TRBV10-3 and TRBJ1-5; no clear D gene. The V end was cut by 4 bases, the J end by 6 bases, with 7 bases between. The CDR3 contains 12 residues. Germline CDR1 and CDR2: ENHRY and SYGVKD. CDR3 bases: TGTGCCATCAGTGGTGGGTCTCAGCCCCAGCATTTT. It specifies CAISGGSQPQHF.

The chain carries TRBV27 and TRBJ1-5, with 10 bases matching TRBD1. The CDR3 totals 14 residues. Germline V lookup: CDR1 MNHEY, CDR2 SMNVEV (reference sequence). The trim removed 4 bases at V and 5 bases at J, leaving 2 bases unmatched. CDR3 in amino acids: CASSSGQGYQPQHF. The CDR3 DNA follows: TGTGCCAGCAGTTCGGGACAGGGGTATCAGCCCCAGCATTTT.

This chain connects TRBV19 to TRBJ2-7, with D possibly TRBD1 on 6 matching bases. Deletions cut 5 bases from V and 4 bases from J, with 18 bases between. CDR3 length: 15 amino acids. From germline, CDR1 is LNHDA and CDR2 SQIVND (reference sequence). The CDR3 DNA reads TGTGCCAGTAGTGTGGATTCAACAGGGAGTTACGAGCAGTACTTC. It translates to CASSVDSTGSYEQYF.

The chain has TRBV5-4 and TRBJ2-3; 7 bases line up with TRBD2. Germline CDR1 is SGHNT and CDR2 is YYREEE (reference sequence). The CDR3 has 17 amino acids. Trimming at V came to 2 bases and at J to 0 bases, leaving 9 bases not matched to a gene. Written as DNA, the CDR3 is TGTGCCAGCAGCTTTAGCGGGCAATCGTCTAGCACAGATACGCAGTATTTT. It specifies CASSFSGQSSSTDTQYF.

This clone was counted a single time. The chain carries TRBV5-1 and TRBJ2-2; TRBD2 is a possible D gene (6 bases). Deletions cut 1 base from V and 0 bases from J, with 19 bases between. CDR1 SGHRS and CDR2 YFSETQ come from the germline V gene. There are 19 residues in the CDR3. In DNA, the CDR3 is TGCGCCAGCAGCTTGAGGCTCCTTTTGGAGGGTCCGAACACCGGGGAGCTGTTTTTT. Its protein is CASSLRLLLEGPNTGELFF.

This sequence joins TRBV10-2 and TRBJ1-1; a weak D match, TRBD1 (5 bases). V was shortened by 8 bases and J by 2 bases, with 9 bases between the two germline ends. This CDR3 spans 12 amino acids. Looked up from germline, CDR1 is WSHSY and CDR2 is SAAADI. The CDR3 here is CASRRANTEAFF. CDR3 sequence (DNA): TGCGCCAGCCGCAGGGCTAACACTGAAGCTTTCTTT.

This clone has just one count. The chain combines TRBV6-1 with TRBJ1-5, with a possible D match to TRBD1 (6 bases). The V and J ends lost 8 bases and 2 bases respectively, with 10 bases between them. Germline CDR1 is MNHNS and CDR2 is SASEGT. The CDR3 spans 13 residues. CDR3 amino acids: CASFKGGNQPQHF. In nucleotides, the CDR3 is TGTGCCAGCTTCAAGGGGGGCAATCAGCCCCAGCATTTT.

This clone was recorded once. The chain combines TRBV27 with TRBJ2-3; D is possibly TRBD1 (5 bases). CDR1 MNHEY and CDR2 SMNVEV come from the germline V gene (reference sequence). The V end lost 3 bases, the J end lost 2 bases, and 9 bases lay between the germline ends. This CDR3 spans 14 amino acids. DNA for the CDR3: TGTGCCAGCAGTTTTGGACACCTCACAGATACGCAGTATTTT. It translates to CASSFGHLTDTQYF.

The chain carries TRBV28 and TRBJ1-5; D may be TRBD1 (6 bases). The CDR3 is made up of 15 amino acids. Per the germline V gene, CDR1 is MDHEN and CDR2 is SYDVKM. Trimming left V 5 bases short and J 6 bases short, with 17 bases between. CDR3 loop: CASSPLDLTGQPQHF. Here the CDR3 DNA reads TGTGCCAGCAGTCCACTTGATTTGACAGGTCAGCCCCAGCATTTT.

This clone was recorded once. CDR3 coding DNA: TGTGCTAGTGGTTTGGACCCGGGGGGAGGAGACGGGGAGCTGTTTTTT. This gives the protein CASGLDPGGGDGELFF. The chain has TRBV12-5 and TRBJ2-2; the match to TRBD2 covers 7 bases. The CDR3 spans 16 residues. CDR1 is LGHNT and CDR2 is FRNRAP in the germline V gene. With V trimmed by 1 base and J by 7 bases, 9 bases remained unmatched.

The rearrangement uses TRBV6-5 and TRBJ1-1; the D gene is possibly TRBD1 (5 bases). Germline V CDR1 and CDR2: MNHEY, SVGAGI. CDR3 length: 12 residues. Trimming shortened V by 5 bases and J by 7 bases, and 11 bases separated the two germline ends. The CDR3 loop reads CASSHGAGEAFF. DNA of the CDR3: TGTGCCAGCAGTCACGGGGCAGGTGAAGCTTTCTTT.

This clone was seen a single time. V usage is TRBV7-2 and J usage is TRBJ2-7, with D possibly TRBD2 on 6 matching bases. The CDR3 extends over 14 amino acids. Looked up from germline, CDR1 is SGHTA and CDR2 is FQGNSA. The V gene lost 3 bases and the J gene lost 6 bases, with 15 bases spanning the gap. For the CDR3, the DNA is TGTGCCAGCAGCTTCTCGGGAGCCCTTGGCGAGCAGTACTTC. Protein product: CASSFSGALGEQYF. Combining the CDR3 with reference TRBV7-2 and TRBJ2-7 gives the whole variable domain GAGVSQSPSNKVTEKGKDVELRCDPISGHTALYWYRQSLGQGLEFLIYFQGNSAPDKSGLPSDRFSAERTGGSVSTLTIQRTQQEDSAVYLCASSFSGALGEQYFGPGTRLTVT.

This chain joins TRBV6-1 and TRBJ2-7; D unresolved. Per germline, CDR1 MNHNS and CDR2 SASEGT. There are 14 residues in the CDR3. Trimming shortened V by 7 bases and J by 2 bases, and 15 bases separated the two germline ends. This CDR3 reads CASTSRPGPYEQYF. The CDR3 region has the DNA TGTGCCAGCACGTCGAGGCCGGGTCCCTACGAGCAGTACTTC.

This clone was counted once. The chain combines TRBV5-4 with TRBJ1-2; D is uncertain. The CDR3 spans 14 residues. Germline CDR1 SGHNT, CDR2 YYREEE (reference sequence). Trimming cost V 0 bases and J 4 bases, with 10 bases left between them. The CDR3 bases are TGTGCCAGCAGCTTGGAACGGTACAGCTATGGCTACACCTTC. Translation gives CASSLERYSYGYTF.